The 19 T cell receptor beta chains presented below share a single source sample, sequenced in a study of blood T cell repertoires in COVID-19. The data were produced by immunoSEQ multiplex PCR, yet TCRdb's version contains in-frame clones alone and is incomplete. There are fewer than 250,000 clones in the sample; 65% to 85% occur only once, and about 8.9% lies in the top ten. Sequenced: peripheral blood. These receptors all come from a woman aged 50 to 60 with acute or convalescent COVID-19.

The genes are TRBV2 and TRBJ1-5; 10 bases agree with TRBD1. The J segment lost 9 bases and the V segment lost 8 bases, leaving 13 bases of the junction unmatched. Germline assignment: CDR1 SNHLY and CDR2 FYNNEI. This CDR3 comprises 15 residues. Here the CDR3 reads CASLLETGGEGPQHF. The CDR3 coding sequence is TGTGCCAGCCTTCTTGAGACAGGGGGCGAAGGGCCCCAGCATTTT.

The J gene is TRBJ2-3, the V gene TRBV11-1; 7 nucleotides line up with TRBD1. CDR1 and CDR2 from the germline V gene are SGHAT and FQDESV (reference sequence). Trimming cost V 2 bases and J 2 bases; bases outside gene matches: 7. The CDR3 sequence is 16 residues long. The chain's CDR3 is CASSLPSGTDTDTQYF. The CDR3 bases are TGTGCCAGCAGCTTACCCTCCGGGACAGACACAGATACGCAGTATTTT.

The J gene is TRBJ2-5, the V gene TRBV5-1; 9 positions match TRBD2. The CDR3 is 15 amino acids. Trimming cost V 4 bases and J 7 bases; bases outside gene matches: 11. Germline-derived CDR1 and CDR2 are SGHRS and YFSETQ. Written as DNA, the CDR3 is TGCGCCAGCAGCCCAGGGACTAGCCTTGGAGGGACCCAGTACTTC. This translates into CASSPGTSLGGTQYF.

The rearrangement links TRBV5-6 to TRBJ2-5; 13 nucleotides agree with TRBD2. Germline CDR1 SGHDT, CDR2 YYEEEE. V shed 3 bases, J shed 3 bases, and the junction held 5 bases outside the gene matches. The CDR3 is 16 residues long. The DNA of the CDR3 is TGTGCCAGCAGCTGGGAAACTAGCGGGAGGGAAGAGACCCAGTACTTC. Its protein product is CASSWETSGREETQYF.

The CDR3 sequence: CASSSRQIYEQYF. The DNA for the CDR3 is TGTGCCAGCAGTTCTAGACAGATTTACGAGCAGTACTTC. The chain employs TRBV7-9 and TRBJ2-7; the D gene is possibly TRBD1 (5 bases). CDR1 and CDR2 from the germline V gene are SEHNR and FQNEAQ (reference sequence). The CDR3 loop spans 13 amino acids. Trimming removed 6 bases at V and 4 bases at J, with 13 bases between.

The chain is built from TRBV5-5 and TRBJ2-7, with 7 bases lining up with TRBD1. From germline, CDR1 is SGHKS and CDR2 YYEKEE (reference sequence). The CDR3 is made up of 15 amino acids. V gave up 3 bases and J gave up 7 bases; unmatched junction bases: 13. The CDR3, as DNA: TGTGCCAGCAGCTCGACCCAAACAGGGGTAGAGGAGCAGTACTTC. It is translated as CASSSTQTGVEEQYF.

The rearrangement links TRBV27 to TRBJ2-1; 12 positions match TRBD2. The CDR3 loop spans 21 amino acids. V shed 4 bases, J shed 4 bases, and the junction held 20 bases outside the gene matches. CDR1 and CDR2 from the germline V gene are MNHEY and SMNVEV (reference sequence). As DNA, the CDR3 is TGTGCCAGCAGTTCCTCGACCGGACTAGCGGGGATATCTTATCGTTACAATGAGCAGTTCTTC. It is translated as CASSSSTGLAGISYRYNEQFF.

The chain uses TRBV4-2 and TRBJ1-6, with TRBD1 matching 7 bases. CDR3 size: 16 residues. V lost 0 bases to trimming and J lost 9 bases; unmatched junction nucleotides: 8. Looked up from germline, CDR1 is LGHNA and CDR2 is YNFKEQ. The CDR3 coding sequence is TGTGCCAGCAGCCAAGATTTAAACAGGGGTGGTTCACCCCTCCACTTT. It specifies CASSQDLNRGGSPLHF.

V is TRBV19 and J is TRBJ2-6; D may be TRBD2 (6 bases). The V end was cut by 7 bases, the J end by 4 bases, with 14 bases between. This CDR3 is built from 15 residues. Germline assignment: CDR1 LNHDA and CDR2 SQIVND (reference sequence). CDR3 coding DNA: TGTGCCAGTACCATATCGGGGGTCGGGGCCAACGTCCTGACTTTC. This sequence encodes CASTISGVGANVLTF.

CDR3 in DNA: TGTGCCAGCTCTTCGGGGACAGCCTTCTCTGGGGCCAACGTCCTGACTTTC. Translation: CASSSGTAFSGANVLTF. The V and J genes are TRBV18 and TRBJ2-6, with 7 nucleotides matching TRBD1. Germline V lookup: CDR1 KGHSH, CDR2 LQKENI. Unmatched junction bases numbered 8, after V lost 6 bases and J lost 0 bases. The CDR3 sequence is 17 residues long.

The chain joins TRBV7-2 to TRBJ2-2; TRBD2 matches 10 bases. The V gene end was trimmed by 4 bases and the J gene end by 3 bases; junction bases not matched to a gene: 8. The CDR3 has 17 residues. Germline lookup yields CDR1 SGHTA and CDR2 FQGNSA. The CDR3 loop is CASSYPQAGGYTGELFF. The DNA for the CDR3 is TGTGCCAGCAGCTACCCCCAAGCGGGAGGGTACACCGGGGAGCTGTTTTTT.

CDR3 sequence (DNA): TGTGCCAGCAGTTTAAGGGAGTACGAGCAGTACTTC. It is translated as CASSLREYEQYF. This rearrangement joins TRBV28 to TRBJ2-7, with D perhaps TRBD2 (5 bases). Germline lookup yields CDR1 MDHEN and CDR2 SYDVKM. The length of the CDR3 is 12 residues. Trimming removed 2 bases at V and 4 bases at J, with 6 bases between.

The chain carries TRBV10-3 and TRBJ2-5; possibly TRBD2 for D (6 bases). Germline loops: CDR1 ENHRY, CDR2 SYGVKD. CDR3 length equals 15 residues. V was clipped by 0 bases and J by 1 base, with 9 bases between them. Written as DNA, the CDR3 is TGTGCCATCAGTGAGTCTCGGAGGGGCCAAGAGACCCAGTACTTC. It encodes CAISESRRGQETQYF.

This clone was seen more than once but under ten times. CDR3 amino acids: CASSIDLRDGYTF. DNA of the CDR3: TGTGCCAGTAGTATAGATCTCAGGGATGGCTACACCTTC. The chain employs TRBV19 and TRBJ1-2; D is possibly TRBD1 (5 bases). The germline V gene has CDR1 LNHDA and CDR2 SQIVND (reference sequence). This CDR3 has 13 residues. Trimming took off 0 bases at V and 6 bases at J, with 8 bases between the two ends. Full variable domain (remainder filled in from reference TRBV19 and TRBJ1-2): DGGITQSPKYLFRKEGQNVTLSCEQNLNHDAMYWYRQDPGQGLRLIYYSQIVNDFQKGDIAEGYSVSREKKESFPLTVTSAQKNPTAFYLCASSIDLRDGYTFGSGTRLTVV.

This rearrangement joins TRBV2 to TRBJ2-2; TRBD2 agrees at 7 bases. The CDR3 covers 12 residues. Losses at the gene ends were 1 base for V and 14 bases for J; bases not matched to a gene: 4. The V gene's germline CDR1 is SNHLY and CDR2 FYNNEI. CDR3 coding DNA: TGTGCCAGCAGTGAAGACGGGGGGAGACTGTTTTTT. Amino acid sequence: CASSEDGGRLFF.

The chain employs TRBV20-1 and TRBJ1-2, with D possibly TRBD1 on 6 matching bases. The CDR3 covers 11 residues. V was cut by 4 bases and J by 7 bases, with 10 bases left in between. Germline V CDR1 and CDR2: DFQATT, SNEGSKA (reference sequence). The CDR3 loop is CSATHRAGYTF. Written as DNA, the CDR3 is TGCAGTGCTACTCACAGGGCTGGCTACACCTTC.

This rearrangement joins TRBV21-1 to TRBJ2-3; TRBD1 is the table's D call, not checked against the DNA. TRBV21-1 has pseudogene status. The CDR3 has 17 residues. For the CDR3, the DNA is TGTGCCAGCAGCAACCCTAGACGAGGGGGTAGCACAGATACGCAGTATTTT. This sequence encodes CASSNPRRGGSTDTQYF.

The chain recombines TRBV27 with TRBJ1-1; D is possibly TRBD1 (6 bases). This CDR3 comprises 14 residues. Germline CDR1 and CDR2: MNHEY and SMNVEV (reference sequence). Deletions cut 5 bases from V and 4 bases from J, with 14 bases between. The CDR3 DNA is TGTGCCAGCAGTACACAGGGTTTACTCACTGAAGCTTTCTTT. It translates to CASSTQGLLTEAFF.

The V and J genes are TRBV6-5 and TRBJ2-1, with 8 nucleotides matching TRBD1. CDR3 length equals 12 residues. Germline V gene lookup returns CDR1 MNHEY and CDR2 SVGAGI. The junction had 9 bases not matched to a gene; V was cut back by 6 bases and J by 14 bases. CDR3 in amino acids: CASRTSDRVKFF. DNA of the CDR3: TGTGCCAGCAGAACCTCGGACAGGGTTAAGTTCTTC.